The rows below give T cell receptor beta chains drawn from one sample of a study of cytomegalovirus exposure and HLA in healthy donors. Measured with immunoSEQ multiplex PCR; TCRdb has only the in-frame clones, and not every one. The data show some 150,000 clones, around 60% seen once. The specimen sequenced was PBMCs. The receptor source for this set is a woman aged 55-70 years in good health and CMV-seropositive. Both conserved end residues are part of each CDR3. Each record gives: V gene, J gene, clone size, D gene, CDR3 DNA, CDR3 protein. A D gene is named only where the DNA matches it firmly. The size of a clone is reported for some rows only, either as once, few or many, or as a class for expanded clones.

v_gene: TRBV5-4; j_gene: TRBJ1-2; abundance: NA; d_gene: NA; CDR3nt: TGTGCCAGCAGCTTAAGTTTCGGCGGTAAAAACTATGGCTACACCTTC; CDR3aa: CASSLSFGGKNYGYTF
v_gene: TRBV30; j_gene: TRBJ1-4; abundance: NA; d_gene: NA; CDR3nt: TGTGCCTGGAGTGTAGGGTCCGGGGGAAAACTGTTTTTT; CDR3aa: CAWSVGSGGKLFF
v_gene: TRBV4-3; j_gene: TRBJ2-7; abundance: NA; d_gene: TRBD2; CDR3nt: TGCGCCAGCAGCCGGGGGACTAGCGGGAGTTACGAGCAGTACTTC; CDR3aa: CASSRGTSGSYEQYF
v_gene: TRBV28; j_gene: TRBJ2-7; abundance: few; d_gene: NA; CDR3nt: TGTGCCAGCAGTTTAAACAGCCCAGAGAATTACTACGAGCAGTACTTC; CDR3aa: CASSLNSPENYYEQYF
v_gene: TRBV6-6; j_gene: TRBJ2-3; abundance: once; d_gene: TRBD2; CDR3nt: TGTGCCAGCAGTCTAGCGGGAGGGCCCCGGGATGATACGCAGTATTTT; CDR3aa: CASSLAGGPRDDTQYF
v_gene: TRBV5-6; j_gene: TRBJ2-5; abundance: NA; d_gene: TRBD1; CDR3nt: TGTGCCAGCAGCTTCGGACAGGGGCGGGGTTGGGAGACCCAGTACTTC; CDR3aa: CASSFGQGRGWETQYF
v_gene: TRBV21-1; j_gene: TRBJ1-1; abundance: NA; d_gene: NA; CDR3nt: TGTGCCAGCAGCAAAGGAGGGGGTGACACTGAAGCTTTCTTT; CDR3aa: CASSKGGGDTEAFF
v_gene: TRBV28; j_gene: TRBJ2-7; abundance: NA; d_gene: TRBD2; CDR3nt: TGTGCCAGCAGTTTATCGGGGACTAGCTACTCCTACGAGCAGTACTTC; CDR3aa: CASSLSGTSYSYEQYF
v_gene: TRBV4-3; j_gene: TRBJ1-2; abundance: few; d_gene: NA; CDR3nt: TGCGCCAGCAGCCCGGAACTAAACTATGGCTACACCTTC; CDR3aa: CASSPELNYGYTF
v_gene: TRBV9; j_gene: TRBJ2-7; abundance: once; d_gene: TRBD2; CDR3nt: TGTGCCAGCAGCGCCGGGACTAGAGTTAACGAGCAGTACTTC; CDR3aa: CASSAGTRVNEQYF
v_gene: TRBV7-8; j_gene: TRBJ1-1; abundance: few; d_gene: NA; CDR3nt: TGTGCCAGCAGCTATCGAATCCAGGGTGGAACTGAAGCTTTCTTT; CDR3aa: CASSYRIQGGTEAFF
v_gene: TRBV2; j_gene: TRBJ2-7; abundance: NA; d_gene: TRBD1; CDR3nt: TGTGCCAGCAGCCAAACAGGGGGTTTCGACGAGCAGTACTTC; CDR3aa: CASSQTGGFDEQYF
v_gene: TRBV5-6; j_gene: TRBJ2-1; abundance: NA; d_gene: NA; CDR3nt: TGTGCCAGCAGCCCGACTAGACGCGGTGAGCAGTTCTTC; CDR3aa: CASSPTRRGEQFF
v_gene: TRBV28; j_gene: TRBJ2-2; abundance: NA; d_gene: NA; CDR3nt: TGTGCCAGCAGTCCAACTTATGTGAGCGGGGAGCTGTTTTTT; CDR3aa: CASSPTYVSGELFF
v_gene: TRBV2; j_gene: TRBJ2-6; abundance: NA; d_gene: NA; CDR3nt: TGTGCCAGCACGCTGAGCTCTGGGGCCAACGTCCTGACTTTC; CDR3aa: CASTLSSGANVLTF
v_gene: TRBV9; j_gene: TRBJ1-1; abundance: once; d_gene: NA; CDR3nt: TGTGCCAGCAGCCTTAGGGGGAACACTGAAGCTTTCTTT; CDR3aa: CASSLRGNTEAFF